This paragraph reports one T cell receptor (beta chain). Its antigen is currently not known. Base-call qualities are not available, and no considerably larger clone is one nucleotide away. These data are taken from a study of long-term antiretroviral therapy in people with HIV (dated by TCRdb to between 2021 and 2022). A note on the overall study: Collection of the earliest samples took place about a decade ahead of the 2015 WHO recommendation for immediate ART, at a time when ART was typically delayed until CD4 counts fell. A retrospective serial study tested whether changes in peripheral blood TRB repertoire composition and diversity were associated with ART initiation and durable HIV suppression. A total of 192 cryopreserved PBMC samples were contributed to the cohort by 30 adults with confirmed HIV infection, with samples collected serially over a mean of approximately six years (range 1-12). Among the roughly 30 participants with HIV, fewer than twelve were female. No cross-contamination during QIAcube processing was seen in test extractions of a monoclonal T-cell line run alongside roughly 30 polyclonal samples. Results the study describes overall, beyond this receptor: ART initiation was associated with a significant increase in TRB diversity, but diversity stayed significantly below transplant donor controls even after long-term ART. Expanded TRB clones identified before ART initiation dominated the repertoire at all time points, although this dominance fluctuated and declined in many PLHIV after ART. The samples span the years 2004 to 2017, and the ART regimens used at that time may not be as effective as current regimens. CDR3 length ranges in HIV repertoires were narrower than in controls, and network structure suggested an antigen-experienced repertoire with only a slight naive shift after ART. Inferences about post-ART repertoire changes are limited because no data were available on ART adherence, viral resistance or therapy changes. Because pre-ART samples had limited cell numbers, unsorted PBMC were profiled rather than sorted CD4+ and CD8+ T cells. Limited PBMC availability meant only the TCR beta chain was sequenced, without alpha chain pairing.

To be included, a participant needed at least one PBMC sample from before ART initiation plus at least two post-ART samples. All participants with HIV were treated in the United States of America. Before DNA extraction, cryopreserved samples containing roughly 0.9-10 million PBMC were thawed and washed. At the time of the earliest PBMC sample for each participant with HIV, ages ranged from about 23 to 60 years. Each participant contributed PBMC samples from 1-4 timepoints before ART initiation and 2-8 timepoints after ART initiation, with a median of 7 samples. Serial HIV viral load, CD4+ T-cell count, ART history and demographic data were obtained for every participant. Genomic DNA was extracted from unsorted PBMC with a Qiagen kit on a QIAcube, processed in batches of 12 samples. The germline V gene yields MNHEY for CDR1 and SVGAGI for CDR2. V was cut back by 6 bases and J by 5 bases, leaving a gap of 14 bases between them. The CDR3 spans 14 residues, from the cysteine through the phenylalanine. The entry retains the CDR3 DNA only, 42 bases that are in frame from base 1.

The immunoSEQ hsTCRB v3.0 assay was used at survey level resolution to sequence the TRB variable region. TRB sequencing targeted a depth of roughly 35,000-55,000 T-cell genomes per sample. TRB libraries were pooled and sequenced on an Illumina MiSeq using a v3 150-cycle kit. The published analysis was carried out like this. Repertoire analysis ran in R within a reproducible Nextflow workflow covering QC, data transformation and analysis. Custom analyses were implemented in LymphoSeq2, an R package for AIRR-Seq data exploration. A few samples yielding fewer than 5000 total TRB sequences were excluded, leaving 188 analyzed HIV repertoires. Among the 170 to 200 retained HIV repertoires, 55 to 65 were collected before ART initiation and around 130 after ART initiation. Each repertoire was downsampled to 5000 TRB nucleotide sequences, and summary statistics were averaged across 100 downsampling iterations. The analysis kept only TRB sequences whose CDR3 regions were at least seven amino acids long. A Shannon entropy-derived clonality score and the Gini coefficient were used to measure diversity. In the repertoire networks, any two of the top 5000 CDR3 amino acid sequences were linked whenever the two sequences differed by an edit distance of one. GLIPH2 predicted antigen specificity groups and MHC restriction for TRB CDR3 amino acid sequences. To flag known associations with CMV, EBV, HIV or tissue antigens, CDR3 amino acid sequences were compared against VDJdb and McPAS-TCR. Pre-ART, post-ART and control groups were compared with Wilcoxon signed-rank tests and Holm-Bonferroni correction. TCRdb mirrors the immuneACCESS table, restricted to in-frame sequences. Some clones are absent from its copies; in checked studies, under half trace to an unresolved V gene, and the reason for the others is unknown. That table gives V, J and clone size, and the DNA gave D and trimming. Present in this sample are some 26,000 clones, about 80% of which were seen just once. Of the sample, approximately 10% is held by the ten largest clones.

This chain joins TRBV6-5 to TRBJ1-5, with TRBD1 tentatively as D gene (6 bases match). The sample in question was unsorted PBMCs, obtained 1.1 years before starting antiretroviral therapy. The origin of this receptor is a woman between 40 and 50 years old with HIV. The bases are TGTGCCAGCAGCCAACAGGGAAGGGATCAGCCCCAGCATTTT. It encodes CASSQQGRDQPQHF.